This entry describes one T cell receptor (beta chain). Antigen specificity is unknown. This sample was included in a study of T cells in Graves' hyperthyroidism and ophthalmopathy. RNA transcripts provided the source from which TCR beta CDR3 regions were amplified. Using the HTBI primer set, a first-round RT-PCR was run on the TCR CDR3. TCRdb independently ran MiXCR on the multiplex PCR reads; one entry per CDR3 protein. The sample holds about 700,000 distinct CDR3 sequences, 14% seen once. Whole-study results and caveats: Most thyroid clonotypes expanded above 0.001 appeared in blood too.

From germline, CDR1 is SGHTA and CDR2 FQGNSA. This CDR3 spans 15 amino acids. The TCR originated in a woman between 18 and 29 years old with Graves' hyperthyroidism. The chain carries TRBV7-2 and TRBJ2-7; tentative D call: TRBD1 (5 bases). The J call is doubtful: the DNA matches TRBJ2-1 better. Source material: blood. CDR3 DNA sequence: TGTGCCAGCAGCTTAGACAGGACCCCCTCCTACGAGCAGTTCTTC. As protein: CASSLDRTPSYEQFF.